This T cell receptor (beta chain) was sequenced for a study of post-analysis software for immune sequencing data. Study details: Clinical courses comprised relapsing-remitting, secondary progressive and progressive-relapsing multiple sclerosis. Study observations and caveats: Five TRBV segments were more frequent in patients than controls; TRBV5-6, TRBV5-1 and TRBV20-1 belonged to this group. Strong co-clustering by F measure linked samples that shared a preparation batch. There was significantly lower normalized Chao1 diversity in multiple sclerosis patients than in controls.

V lost 0 bases and J lost 10, with 17 bases in between. Germline assignment: CDR1 SGHRS and CDR2 YFSETQ. This CDR3 contains 15 residues. Libraries were made from TCR beta cDNA, and they carried unique molecular identifiers. When about 0.9 to 11 million T cells were used, they gave roughly 490,000 cDNA molecules. MiXCR, applied by TCRdb to the PCR reads, yields one record per CDR3 protein. The repertoire has a few hundred thousand distinct CDR3 sequences, around 33% of them found once; the top ten carry around an eighth. Comments on this clonotype: What it recognizes is unknown.

This TCR came from a girl aged 5-17 years with multiple sclerosis. The specimen sequenced was blood. This chain links TRBV5-1 with TRBJ2-1; D may be TRBD2 (7 bases). The CDR3 region has the DNA TGCGCCAGCAGCTTGGCCGCGGGGGCTGTTGGAGAGCAGTTCTTC. Translation: CASSLAAGAVGEQFF.